The 14 T cell receptor beta chains reported below all come from one sample, sequenced in a study of cytomegalovirus exposure and HLA in healthy donors. 13 Jbeta primers and 60 Vbeta primers were used for the PCR. This table comes from immunoSEQ multiplex PCR, and its TCRdb copy is limited to in-frame clones, with some not included. The table lists 150,000 to 200,000 clones, approximately 80% of them singletons. The sequencing sample was made of PBMCs. The receptors originated from a man aged 60 to 75 in good health and CMV-seronegative.

V is TRBV5-1 and J is TRBJ2-7; weak D call: TRBD1 (6 bases). The V and J ends lost 2 bases and 7 bases respectively, with 19 bases between them. This CDR3 is built from 15 residues. CDR1 is SGHRS and CDR2 is YFSETQ in the germline V gene. The CDR3 nucleotides are TGCGCCAGCAGCTTCCCCGGGACATCCGAGAGGGAGCAGTACTTC. Amino acids: CASSFPGTSEREQYF.

This sequence joins TRBV5-1 and TRBJ1-1, with D tentatively TRBD1 (6 bases). The CDR3 is made up of 15 amino acids. V was shortened by 3 bases and J by 0 bases, with 12 bases between the two germline ends. CDR1 and CDR2 from the germline V gene are SGHRS and YFSETQ. The CDR3 nucleotides are TGCGCCAGCAGCTCCGGACAGTCCATGAACACTGAAGCTTTCTTT. This codes for CASSSGQSMNTEAFF.

This clone has a handful of counts. The V and J genes are TRBV7-9 and TRBJ2-2, with D unresolved. The CDR3 loop spans 11 amino acids. V lost 3 bases and J lost 8, with 4 bases in between. In germline, CDR1 is SEHNR, CDR2 FQNEAQ (reference sequence). The CDR3 loop is CASSFGGELFF. The CDR3 coding sequence is TGTGCCAGCAGCTTCGGGGGGGAGCTGTTTTTT.

This clone was observed a handful of times. This chain uses TRBV6-5 with TRBJ1-1; D may be TRBD1 (6 bases). Looked up from germline, CDR1 is MNHEY and CDR2 is SVGAGI. The CDR3 has 13 amino acids. Trimming shortened V by 7 bases and J by 5 bases, and 14 bases separated the two germline ends. The CDR3 region is CASTRGGETEAFF. In nucleotides, the CDR3 is TGTGCCAGCACCCGAGGGGGGGAGACTGAAGCTTTCTTT.

The J gene is TRBJ2-5, the V gene TRBV7-6; 7 bases line up with TRBD2. Judging by the DNA end, TRBJ2-7 fits better; the J call may be wrong. Germline CDR1 SGHVS, CDR2 FNYEAQ. The CDR3 consists of 15 residues. CDR3 DNA sequence: TGTGCCAGCAGCTTCCTTAGCGGACTAGGGAGCGAGCAGTACTTC. Protein sequence: CASSFLSGLGSEQYF.

V is TRBV19 and J is TRBJ1-5, with D possibly TRBD1 on 6 matching bases. The V and J ends lost 10 bases and 9 bases respectively, with 16 bases between them. Looked up from germline, CDR1 is LNHDA and CDR2 is SQIVND (reference sequence). There are 12 residues in the CDR3. For the CDR3, the DNA is TGTGCCACGACCGGGACATTCGGGCCCCAGCATTTT. Protein: CATTGTFGPQHF.

The rearrangement joins TRBV2 to TRBJ1-1; D unclear. From germline, CDR1 is SNHLY and CDR2 FYNNEI. The CDR3 is 15 residues long. Trimming cost V 0 bases and J 5 bases, with 13 bases left between them. The DNA of the CDR3 is TGTGCCAGCAGTGAAGCCGCCTCAACGGGAACTGAAGCTTTCTTT. It specifies CASSEAASTGTEAFF.

CDR3 nucleotides: TGCAGCGTTGATAGGGCAGGGTCGTCTGGCTACACCTTC. This encodes CSVDRAGSSGYTF. V gene TRBV29-1 combines with J gene TRBJ1-2, with D possibly TRBD1 on 5 matching bases. The ends were cut back, 3 bases at V and 7 bases at J, with 15 bases in the middle. Germline loops: CDR1 SQVTM, CDR2 ANQGSEA. This CDR3 contains 13 residues.

The chain is built from TRBV19 and TRBJ1-1; the D gene is possibly TRBD1 (6 bases). The CDR3 sequence is 13 residues long. Germline lookup yields CDR1 LNHDA and CDR2 SQIVND (reference sequence). The V end lost 6 bases, the J end lost 0 bases, and 8 bases lay between the germline ends. DNA for the CDR3: TGTGCCAGTAGCGGGACAATGAACACTGAAGCTTTCTTT. It specifies CASSGTMNTEAFF.

The V call is TRBV10-3, the J call TRBJ2-3; D is possibly TRBD2 (5 bases). The CDR3 sequence is 14 residues long. Germline lookup yields CDR1 ENHRY and CDR2 SYGVKD. V lost 3 bases to trimming and J lost 6 bases, with 13 bases between them. CDR3: CAISDPLSGDTQYF. The CDR3 DNA sequence: TGTGCCATCAGTGATCCCCTGTCGGGGGATACGCAGTATTTT.

V usage is TRBV6-1 and J usage is TRBJ2-2, with TRBD2 as a possible D gene (6 bases). This CDR3 is built from 16 residues. Per the germline V gene, CDR1 is MNHNS and CDR2 is SASEGT. Trimming removed 1 base at V and 6 bases at J, with 15 bases between. CDR3 residues: CASSEVGGIISGELFF. The CDR3 DNA reads TGTGCCAGCAGTGAAGTAGGAGGGATAATATCCGGGGAGCTGTTTTTT.

This clone came up a few times. V usage is TRBV5-4 and J usage is TRBJ2-3; no reliable D call. The CDR3 spans 13 residues. Germline lookup yields CDR1 SGHNT and CDR2 YYREEE (reference sequence). V lost 2 bases to trimming and J lost 2 bases, with 6 bases between them. DNA of the CDR3: TGTGCCAGCAGCTTAATCTTCACAGATACGCAGTATTTT. It yields the protein CASSLIFTDTQYF.

Only a few counts were recorded for this clone. This chain uses TRBV6-5 with TRBJ1-5, with a tentative D call TRBD1 (5 bases). The CDR3 has 13 amino acids. V was clipped by 6 bases and J by 0 bases, with 6 bases between them. Germline loops: CDR1 MNHEY, CDR2 SVGAGI. For the CDR3, the DNA is TGTGCCAGCAGAGGGGATAGCAATCAGCCCCAGCATTTT. Translating it yields CASRGDSNQPQHF.

The gene calls are TRBV19 and TRBJ1-5; tentatively, D is TRBD1 (5 bases). The CDR3 has 16 amino acids. The germline CDR1 and CDR2 sequences are LNHDA and SQIVND (reference sequence). Deletions cut 6 bases from V and 4 bases from J, with 19 bases between. DNA for the CDR3: TGTGCCAGTAGCCTTGGGAGGGGCGCGGGGAATCAGCCCCAGCATTTT. This sequence encodes CASSLGRGAGNQPQHF.